These 9 T cell receptor beta chains came from one sample sequenced in a study of regulatory T cells in long-lasting Graves disease. Construction of TCR beta libraries relied on iRepertoire HTBI primers and on Arm-PCR targeting CDR3 regions. One entry per CDR3 protein results from TCRdb running MiXCR on the multiplex PCR reads. This sample yields 680,000 or so distinct CDR3 sequences, of which about 16% are seen a single time; around a sixth belongs to the top ten. Time point in this sample: newly diagnosed GD, antithyroid drugs for less than 3 months. The TCR library was made from RNA extracted from PBMCs. A further study also used this sample, focusing on T cells in Graves' hyperthyroidism and ophthalmopathy.

The sample was peripheral blood mononuclear cells (PBMCs), taken at new diagnosis, from a patient treated with antithyroid drugs. Receptor source: a woman in her twenties or thirties with Graves disease.

There are many counts of this clonotype. The rearrangement joins TRBV7-9 to TRBJ2-1, with TRBD1 as a possible D gene (5 bases). The end of the DNA is better explained by TRBJ2-5, so the J call may be wrong. CDR1 is SEHNR, CDR2 FQNEAQ, per germline (reference sequence). This CDR3 comprises 17 residues. This CDR3 is CASSPPLMGHPQETQYF. The CDR3 DNA sequence: TGTGCCAGCAGCCCCCCCCTGATGGGGCACCCCCAAGAGACCCAGTACTTC.

This clonotype was seen at least ten times. The gene calls are TRBV2 and TRBJ2-7, with D unclear. Per the germline V gene, CDR1 is SNHLY and CDR2 is FYNNEI. This CDR3 has 14 residues. The V gene lost 8 bases and the J gene lost 2 bases, with 16 bases spanning the gap. The CDR3 protein is CASSPLARAYEQYF. The CDR3 DNA sequence: TGTGCCAGCTCCCCCCTGGCACGAGCCTACGAGCAGTACTTC.

As to this clonotype: Mismatch with germline at one junction end may stem from a read error. This chain uses TRBV2 with TRBJ1-1; D is perhaps TRBD1 (6 bases). The CDR3 has 14 amino acids. CDR1 and CDR2 from the germline V gene are SNHLY and FYNNEI. CDR3 protein: CASSLPGALTEAFF. CDR3 DNA sequence: TGCGCCAGCAGCCTCCCGGGGGCCCTCACTGAAGCTTTCTTT.

The J gene is TRBJ2-1, the V gene TRBV11-1; D gene uncertain. V lost 3 bases and J 14 bases, leaving 17 bases between the germline ends. CDR3 length: 13 amino acids. Germline lookup yields CDR1 SGHAT and CDR2 FQDESV (reference sequence). The CDR3 DNA sequence: TGTGCCAGCAGCTTGGCCGTTCCCTCTTTTGAGTTCTTC. This encodes CASSLAVPSFEFF.

This clonotype was counted ten times or more. This chain joins TRBV2 and TRBJ1-1, with D possibly TRBD1 on 6 matching bases. Deletions cut 4 bases from V and 0 bases from J, with 12 bases between. The CDR3 length is 15 residues. Germline V gene lookup returns CDR1 SNHLY and CDR2 FYNNEI. CDR3 region: CASSVQGLMNTEAFF. The CDR3 DNA reads TGTGCCAGCAGTGTACAGGGACTTATGAACACTGAAGCTTTCTTT.

This clonotype was observed a few times. This rearrangement joins TRBV30 to TRBJ2-2; 7 bases map to TRBD2. The CDR3 totals 13 residues. The J segment lost 7 bases and the V segment lost 4 bases, leaving 6 bases of the junction unmatched. From germline, CDR1 is GTSNPN and CDR2 SVGIG (reference sequence). The CDR3 DNA is TGTGCCTGGACCCTGGGAGGGTTCGGGGAGCTGTTTTTT. Encoded protein: CAWTLGGFGELFF.

The table lists this clonotype with many counts. The chain joins TRBV28 to TRBJ2-1; TRBD2 matches at 10 bases. The CDR3 runs 14 residues. V gave up 9 bases and J gave up 0 bases; unmatched junction bases: 2. Looked up from germline, CDR1 is MDHEN and CDR2 is SYDVKM. The CDR3 sequence: CASIAGGSYNEQFF. In DNA, the CDR3 is TGTGCCAGTATAGCGGGAGGCTCCTACAATGAGCAGTTCTTC. Full variable domain (missing parts from reference TRBV28 and TRBJ2-1): DVKVTQSSRYLVKRTGEKVFLECVQDMDHENMFWYRQDPGLGLRLIYFSYDVKMKEKGDIPEGYSVSREKKERFSLILESASTNQTSMYLCASIAGGSYNEQFFGPGTRLTVL.

This clonotype was detected many times. The chain has TRBV12-3 or TRBV12-4 and TRBJ2-7, with TRBD1 matching 7 bases. This CDR3 contains 16 residues. V was clipped by 7 bases and J by 4 bases; unmatched bases: 16. CDR3 nucleotides: TGTGCCAGCACTCTCTCCCCTCCAGGGGGTGGTTACGAGCAGTACTTC. Translated, it gives CASTLSPPGGGYEQYF.

The rearrangement uses TRBV29-1 and TRBJ2-3; 8 bases agree with TRBD2. Germline V lookup: CDR1 SQVTM, CDR2 ANQGSEA. The CDR3 covers 12 residues. V trimming: 8 bases; J trimming: 6 bases; junction bases outside the gene matches: 7. The CDR3 DNA sequence: TGCAGCTCCGGGGGGGGGTGGGATACGCAGTATTTT. Protein: CSSGGGWDTQYF.